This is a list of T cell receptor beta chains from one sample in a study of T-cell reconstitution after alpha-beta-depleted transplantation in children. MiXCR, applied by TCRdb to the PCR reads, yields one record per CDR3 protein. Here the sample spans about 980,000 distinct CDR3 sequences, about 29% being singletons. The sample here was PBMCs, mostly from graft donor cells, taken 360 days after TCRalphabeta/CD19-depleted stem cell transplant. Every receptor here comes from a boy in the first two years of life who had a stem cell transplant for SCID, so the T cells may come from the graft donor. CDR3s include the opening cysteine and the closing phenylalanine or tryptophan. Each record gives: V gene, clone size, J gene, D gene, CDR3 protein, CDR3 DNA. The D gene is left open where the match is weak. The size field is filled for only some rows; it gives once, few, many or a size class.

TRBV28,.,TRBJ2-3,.,CASSFSGGPELTQYF,TGTGCCAGCAGTTTTTCCGGGGGGCCGGAGCTTACGCAGTATTTT
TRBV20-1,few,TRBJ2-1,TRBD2,CSARGVGGASYNEQFF,TGCAGTGCTAGAGGGGTCGGGGGGGCCTCCTACAATGAGCAGTTCTTC
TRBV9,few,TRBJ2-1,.,CASSVGGGVGYNEQFF,TGTGCCAGCAGCGTAGGTGGCGGGGTCGGTTACAATGAGCAGTTCTTC
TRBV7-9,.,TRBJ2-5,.,CASSLVVGKETQYF,TGTGCCAGCAGCTTAGTGGTCGGAAAAGAGACCCAGTACTTC
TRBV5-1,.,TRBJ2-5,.,CASSLHQGETQYF,TGCGCCAGCAGCCTCCACCAAGGAGAGACCCAGTACTTC
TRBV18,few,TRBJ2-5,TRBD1,CASSPGQRETQYF,TGTGCCAGCTCACCGGGACAGCGAGAGACCCAGTACTTC
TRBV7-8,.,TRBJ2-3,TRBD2,CASSRTRLAGVRDTQYF,TGTGCCAGCAGTCGTACCCGACTAGCGGGGGTGCGGGATACGCAGTATTTT
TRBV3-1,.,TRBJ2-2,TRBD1,CASSQDLRTGVGTGELFF,TGTGCCAGCAGCCAAGATCTTCGGACAGGGGTGGGCACCGGGGAGCTGTTTTTT
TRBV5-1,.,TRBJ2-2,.,CASSGNRVTAGELFF,TGCGCCAGCAGCGGAAACAGGGTCACCGCCGGGGAGCTGTTTTTT
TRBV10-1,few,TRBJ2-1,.,CAIAGDGVYNEQFF,TGCGCCATCGCAGGGGATGGAGTCTACAATGAGCAGTTCTTC
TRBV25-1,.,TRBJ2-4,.,CASSGLAKNIQYF,TGTGCCAGCAGTGGACTAGCCAAAAACATTCAGTACTTC
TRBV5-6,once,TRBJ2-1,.,CASSFEDRYNEQFF,TGTGCCAGCAGCTTTGAAGACCGTTACAATGAGCAGTTCTTC
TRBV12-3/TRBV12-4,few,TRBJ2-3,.,CASSNSGDTQYF,TGTGCCAGCTCCAACAGCGGGGATACGCAGTATTTT
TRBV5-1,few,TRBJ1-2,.,CASSMTVSYGYTF,TGCGCCAGCAGCATGACAGTTTCCTATGGCTACACCTTC
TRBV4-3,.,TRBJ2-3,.,CASSHGPSSADTQYF,TGCGCCAGCAGCCACGGTCCTAGCTCGGCAGATACGCAGTATTTT
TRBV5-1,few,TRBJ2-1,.,CASSLAVDFMEDEQFF,TGCGCCAGCAGCTTGGCCGTGGATTTTATGGAGGATGAGCAGTTCTTC
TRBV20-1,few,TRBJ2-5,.,CSARTIRETQYF,TGCAGTGCACGGACTATCCGAGAGACCCAGTACTTC
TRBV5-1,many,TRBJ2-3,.,CASSPRTGEDTQYF,TGCGCCAGCAGCCCCCGGACTGGGGAGGATACGCAGTATTTT
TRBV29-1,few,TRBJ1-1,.,CSVLWRSGTEAFF,TGCAGCGTCCTGTGGCGTTCGGGCACTGAAGCTTTCTTT
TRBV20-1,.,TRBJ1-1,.,CSAGSKGTEAFF,TGCAGTGCTGGTTCAAAGGGCACTGAAGCTTTCTTT
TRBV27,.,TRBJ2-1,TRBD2,CASSTGTSGGAGYNEQFF,TGTGCCAGCAGTACAGGGACTAGCGGGGGGGCCGGATACAATGAGCAGTTCTTC
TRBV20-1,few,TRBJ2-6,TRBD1,CSARVWQGVPGANVLTF,TGCAGTGCTAGAGTATGGCAGGGGGTACCTGGGGCCAACGTCCTGACTTTC
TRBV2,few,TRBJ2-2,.,CASSPDRPQWETGELFF,TGTGCCAGCAGTCCCGATCGTCCGCAATGGGAGACCGGGGAGCTGTTTTTT
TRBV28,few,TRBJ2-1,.,CASSPLGRGAGNEQFF,TGTGCCAGCAGTCCCCTCGGCAGGGGCGCAGGGAATGAGCAGTTCTTC
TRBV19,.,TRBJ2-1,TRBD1,CASSIGGQGNEQFF,TGTGCCAGTAGTATAGGGGGACAGGGGAATGAGCAGTTCTTC
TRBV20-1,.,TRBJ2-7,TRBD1,CSARRDRASYEQYF,TGCAGTGCTCGTAGGGACAGGGCATCCTACGAGCAGTACTTC
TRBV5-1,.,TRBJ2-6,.,CASSHTRLSTSGANVLTF,TGCGCCAGCAGCCACACTAGGCTAAGTACCTCTGGGGCCAACGTCCTGACTTTC
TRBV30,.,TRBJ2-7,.,CAWSVGRLGYEQYF,TGTGCCTGGAGTGTGGGGAGGTTGGGCTACGAGCAGTACTTC
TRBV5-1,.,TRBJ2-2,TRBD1,CASSAPLDTGGNTGELFF,TGCGCCAGCAGCGCACCCCTGGACACAGGGGGAAACACCGGGGAGCTGTTTTTT
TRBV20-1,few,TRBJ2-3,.,CSPKPTRGTDTQYF,TGCAGTCCCAAACCGACGAGGGGAACAGATACGCAGTATTTT
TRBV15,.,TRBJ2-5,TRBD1,CASSRYRGSGETQYF,TGTGCCTCCAGCAGATACAGGGGATCGGGTGAGACCCAGTACTTC
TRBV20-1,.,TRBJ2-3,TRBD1,CSGTEQDTQYF,TGCAGCGGGACAGAGCAAGATACGCAGTATTTT